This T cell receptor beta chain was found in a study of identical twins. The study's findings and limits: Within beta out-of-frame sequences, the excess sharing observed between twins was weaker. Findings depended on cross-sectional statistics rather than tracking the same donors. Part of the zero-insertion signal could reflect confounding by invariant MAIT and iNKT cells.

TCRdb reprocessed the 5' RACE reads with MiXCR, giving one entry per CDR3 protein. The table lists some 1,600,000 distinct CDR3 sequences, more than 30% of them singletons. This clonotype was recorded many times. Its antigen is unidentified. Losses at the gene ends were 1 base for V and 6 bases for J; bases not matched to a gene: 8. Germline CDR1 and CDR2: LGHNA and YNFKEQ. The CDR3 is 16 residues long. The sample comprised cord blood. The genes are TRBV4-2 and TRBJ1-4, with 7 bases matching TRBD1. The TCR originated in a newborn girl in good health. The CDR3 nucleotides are TGTGCCAGCAGCCAAGCGAAACAGGGGCGGGATGAAAAACTGTTTTTT. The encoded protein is CASSQAKQGRDEKLFF.